This record looks at one T cell receptor (beta chain) sequence and its context. This sample is drawn from a study of blood T cell repertoires in COVID-19. Background on the study: Collection of acute and convalescent COVID-19 samples took place in the United States, Italy and Spain.

The CDR3 extends over 15 amino acids. J was trimmed by 8 bases and V by 4 bases; bases with no gene match: 9. Germline assignment: CDR1 SGHRS and CDR2 YFSETQ. Original processing methods: The authors estimated nucleated cell counts from reference gene primer amplification. Profiling relied on immunoSEQ multiplex PCR, and the TCRdb table lists in-frame clones only, not all of them. V and J calls and clone size come straight from that table; D and trimming were deduced from the DNA. This sample carries more than 85,000 clones, about 85% of them seen once, and the ten largest clones take 4% to 5.5%. This sequence originates from a woman aged 45-65 years with COVID-19, enrolled during active disease. The rearrangement joins TRBV5-1 to TRBJ1-4; TRBD1 matches 9 bases. Sequencing was done on a sample of peripheral blood. CDR3 nucleotide sequence: TGCGCCAGCAGCCCCGGGGACAGGGCTGGCGAAAAACTGTTTTTT. Translating it yields CASSPGDRAGEKLFF. The full variable domain, in which reference TRBV5-1 and TRBJ1-4 provide the parts outside the CDR3, is KAGVTQTPRYLIKTRGQQVTLSCSPISGHRSVSWYQQTPGQGLQFLFEYFSETQRNKGNFPGRFSGRQFSNSRSEMNVSTLELGDSALYLCASSPGDRAGEKLFFGSGTQLSVL.